This TCR beta chain was profiled in a study of blood T cell repertoires in COVID-19. This clone was counted between two and nine times. Per the original data handling: The assay estimated nucleated cells by amplifying reference gene primers. Here immunoSEQ multiplex PCR was the method, and the copy in TCRdb shows in-frame clones only, minus some. V and J calls and clone size are given by that table; D and trimming were obtained from the DNA. The sample contains 75,000 to 95,000 clones, 80% to 90% of which appear only once. The sequencing sample was made of peripheral blood. This receptor was identified in a man aged 45-65 years with active COVID-19.

The CDR3 here is CASSPRRGDRGNEQFF. In nucleotides, the CDR3 is TGTGCCAGCTCACCAAGGAGGGGTGACAGGGGCAATGAGCAGTTCTTC. The chain is built from TRBV18 and TRBJ2-1, with 8 positions matching TRBD1. V gave up 2 bases and J gave up 6 bases; unmatched junction bases: 9. This CDR3 contains 16 residues. The germline V gene encodes CDR1 KGHSH and CDR2 LQKENI.